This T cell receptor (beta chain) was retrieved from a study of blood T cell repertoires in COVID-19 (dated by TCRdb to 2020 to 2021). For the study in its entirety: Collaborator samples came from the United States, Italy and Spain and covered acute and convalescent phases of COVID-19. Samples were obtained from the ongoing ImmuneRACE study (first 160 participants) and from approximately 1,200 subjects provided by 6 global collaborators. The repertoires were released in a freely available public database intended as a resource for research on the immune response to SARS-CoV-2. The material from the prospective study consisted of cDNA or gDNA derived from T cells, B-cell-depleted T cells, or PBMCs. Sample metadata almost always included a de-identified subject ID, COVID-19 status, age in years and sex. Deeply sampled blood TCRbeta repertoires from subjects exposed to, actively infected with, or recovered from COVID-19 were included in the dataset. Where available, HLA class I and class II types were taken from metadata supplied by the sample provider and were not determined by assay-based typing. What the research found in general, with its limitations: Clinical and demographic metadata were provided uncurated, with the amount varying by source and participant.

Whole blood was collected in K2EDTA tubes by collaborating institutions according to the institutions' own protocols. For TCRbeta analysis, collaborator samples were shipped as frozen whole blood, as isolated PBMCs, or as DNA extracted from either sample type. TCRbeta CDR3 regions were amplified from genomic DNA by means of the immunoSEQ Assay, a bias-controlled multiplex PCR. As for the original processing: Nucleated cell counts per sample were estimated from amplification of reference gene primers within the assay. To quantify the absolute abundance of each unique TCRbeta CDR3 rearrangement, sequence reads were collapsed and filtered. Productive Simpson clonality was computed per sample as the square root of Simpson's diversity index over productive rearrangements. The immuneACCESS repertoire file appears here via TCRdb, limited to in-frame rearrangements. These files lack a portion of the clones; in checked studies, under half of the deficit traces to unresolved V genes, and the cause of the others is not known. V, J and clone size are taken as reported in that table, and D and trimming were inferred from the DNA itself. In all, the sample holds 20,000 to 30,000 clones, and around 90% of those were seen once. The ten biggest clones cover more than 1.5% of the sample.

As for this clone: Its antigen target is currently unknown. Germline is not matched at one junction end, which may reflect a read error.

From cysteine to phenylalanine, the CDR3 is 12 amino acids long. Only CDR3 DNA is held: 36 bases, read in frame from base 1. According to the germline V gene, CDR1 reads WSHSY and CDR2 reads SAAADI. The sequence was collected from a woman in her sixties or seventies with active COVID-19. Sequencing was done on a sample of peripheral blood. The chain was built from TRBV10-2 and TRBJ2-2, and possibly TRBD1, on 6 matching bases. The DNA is TGCGCCAGCAGTGAGTCGCAGGGGCTGCCAGGGTTT. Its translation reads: CASSESQGLPGF.